This record covers a single T cell receptor beta chain. Its specific antigen is unknown. No base quality information exists; no much larger clone differs at one position. Distinct nucleotide sequences in the sample also encode this CDR3. The germline ends are 5 bases apart after V is trimmed by 3 bases and J by 5 bases. Inclusive of the bounding cysteine and phenylalanine, the CDR3 is 11 residues long. Left in the record is the CDR3 DNA by itself, 33 bases read in frame from the first base. CDR1 and CDR2 (DFQATT, SNEGSKA) derive from the germline V gene (reference sequence). TCR CDR3 regions were amplified from genomic DNA by multiplex PCR using the deep immunoSEQ assay. Extracted genomic DNA from each cell subset was spread evenly across all wells of several immunoSEQ 96-well plates, with each plate serving as a replicate. Each replicate PCR for sorted subsets received around 200 ng genomic DNA, equal to tens of thousands of T cell genomes. Purified libraries were measured with a Qubit 3.0 fluorometer, size-checked on a Bioanalyzer 2100, and measured again with the KAPA Library Quantification kit. A separate single-read 150-cycle Illumina NextSeq 550 flow cell was used to sequence each immunoSEQ 96-well plate. The authors' pipeline ran thus. Because only junctional sequences without quality scores were contained in the immunoSEQ output, filtering matching that applied to full-length reads could not be performed. Sequences were annotated with PyIR, a Python wrapper for IgBLAST v1.9, using IMGT germline references to assign V/J genes and CDR3. Reads were removed for weak V/J assignments (E-value above 1e-6), missing CDR3, stop codons, out-of-frame junctions, or ambiguous translated residues. V3J clonotypes were defined as sequences sharing the same inferred V gene, J gene, and CDR3 amino acid sequence. Percentage overlap between repertoires was computed as shared unique clonotypes divided by the size of the smaller repertoire. Repertoire richness was assessed with RTK rarefaction, the Chao1 estimator, and Recon v2.1 estimates of unobserved clonotypes. Generation probabilities were computed with OLGA for all TCRbeta clonotypes obtained by the gDNA method from several donors. Entries here come from immuneACCESS through TCRdb and include only in-frame sequences with V and J called. Some clones fail to appear in such tables; in the studies checked, an unresolved V gene covers under half of the shortfall, and the cause of the remainder is unknown. The V and J calls and clone size are taken from that table; D and trimming were inferred from the DNA. The sample data list about 380,000 clones, and around 96% of these were observed just once. In total, the top ten clones hold approximately 0.3% of the sample.

The entry originates in a study of shared clonotypes between healthy human individuals (dated by TCRdb to the early 2020s). Context from the whole study: A couple of women and three men aged 18 to 49 years were included in the cohort. Per donor, three plates each were used for CD4 naive and CD4 memory, two for CD8 naive, and one for CD8 memory. Blood TCR repertoires of about 5 healthy adults were deeply sequenced to estimate repertoire size and the extent of clonotype sharing between individuals. To increase sequencing depth and limit assay-specific biases, different laboratories used diverse techniques to prepare libraries and sequence TCR repertoires. Each donor's leukapheresis produced roughly between roughly 0.94 and 9.5 billion PBMCs. The paper as a whole reports these results and caveats: Naive subsets generally had larger estimated clonotype richness than memory subsets did. Compared with non-shared clonotypes, the clonotypes found in all four sorted-subset donors had higher generation probabilities. Based on pairwise subsampling, the degree of clonotype sharing among donors was expected to be affected by sequencing depth. About 5% of naive CD4, around 3.5% of naive CD8, roughly 2.4% of memory CD4, and more than 0.35% of memory CD8 clonotypes were shared across a few donors. Rarefaction of sorted-subset datasets indicated incomplete sequencing despite the large sequencing depth. Sampling was restricted to blood, and TCR repertoires in tissues likely differ from the TCR repertoires found in blood. Because the study included only a small number of donors, the genetic and exposure-history diversity represented was limited.

Donors were healthy HIV-negative adults with no recently reported acute infections or vaccinations. Every donor was a Caucasian adult living in Nashville, Tennessee, USA. The CD8 memory samples were a combination of magnetically selected CD45RO+ cells and CCR7-negative CD45RA+ effector memory (TemRA) cells. After blood collection by leukapheresis, PBMCs were isolated using Ficoll-Histopaque density gradient centrifugation and then cryopreserved in the vapor phase of liquid nitrogen. Purity and quantity of every magnetically sorted T cell population were checked by analytical flow cytometry. Genomic DNA was isolated from every sorted fraction and measured by UV absorbance on a Nanodrop 2000c.

The sample comprised memory CD8+ T cells sorted from blood. The sample's cell subset or site label is to be understood as: CD45RO+ cells pooled with CCR7-negative TemRA cells. The clonotype originates from a man aged 30 to 39 in good health. The V and J genes are TRBV20-1 and TRBJ2-1; the D gene assignment is ambiguous. The DNA reads as follows: TGCAGTGCTAGGACCAACAATGAGCAGTTCTTC. Its translation is CSARTNNEQFF.